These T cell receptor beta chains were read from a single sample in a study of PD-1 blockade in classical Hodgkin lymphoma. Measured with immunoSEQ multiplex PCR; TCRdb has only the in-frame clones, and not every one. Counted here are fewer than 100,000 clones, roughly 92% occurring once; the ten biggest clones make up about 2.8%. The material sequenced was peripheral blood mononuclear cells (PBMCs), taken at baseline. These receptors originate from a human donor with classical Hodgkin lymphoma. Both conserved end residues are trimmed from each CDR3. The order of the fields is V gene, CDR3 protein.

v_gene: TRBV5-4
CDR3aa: ASSLVTYPAKNIQY

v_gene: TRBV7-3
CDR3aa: ASSLMGYGYT

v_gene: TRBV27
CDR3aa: ASRTGIPNQPQH

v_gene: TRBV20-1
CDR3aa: SVGGVNEQF

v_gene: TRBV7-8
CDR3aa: ASSQNRGPYNEQF

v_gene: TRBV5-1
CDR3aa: ASSLTSDERH

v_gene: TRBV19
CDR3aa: ASSVEREGYNEQF

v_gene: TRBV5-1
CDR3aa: ASSSGGSMNTEAF

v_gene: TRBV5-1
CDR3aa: ASREGLAGADTQY

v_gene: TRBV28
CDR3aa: ASSIRQTGAQPQH

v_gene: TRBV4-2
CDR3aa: ASSQEVGTGGAGELF

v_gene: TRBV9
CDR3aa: ASSVDPRGKDNEQF

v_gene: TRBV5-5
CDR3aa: ASSLSRLATDTQY

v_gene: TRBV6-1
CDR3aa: ATSKPRPYEQY

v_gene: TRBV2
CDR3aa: ASSEIVILNTEAF

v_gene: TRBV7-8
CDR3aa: ASSLSSGGGTDTQY

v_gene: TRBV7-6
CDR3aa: ASSLAGTGGEQY

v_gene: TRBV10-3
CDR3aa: AISPRQGADYGYT

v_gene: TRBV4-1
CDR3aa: ASSQGGLAGYEQY

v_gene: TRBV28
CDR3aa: ASSRTDTQY

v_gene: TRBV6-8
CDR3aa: ASTTSGSYEQY

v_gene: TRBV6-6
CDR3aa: ASRSDQGAGNTIY

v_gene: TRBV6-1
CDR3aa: ASSSGTSDGGEQF

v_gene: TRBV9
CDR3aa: ASSPGGQATQY

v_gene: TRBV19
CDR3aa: ASSIRLAGAYEQY

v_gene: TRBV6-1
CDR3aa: ASSDLQSSNSPLH

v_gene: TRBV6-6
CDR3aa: ASSYGPGGGYT

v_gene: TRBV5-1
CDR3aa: ASSFRQGGTYEQY